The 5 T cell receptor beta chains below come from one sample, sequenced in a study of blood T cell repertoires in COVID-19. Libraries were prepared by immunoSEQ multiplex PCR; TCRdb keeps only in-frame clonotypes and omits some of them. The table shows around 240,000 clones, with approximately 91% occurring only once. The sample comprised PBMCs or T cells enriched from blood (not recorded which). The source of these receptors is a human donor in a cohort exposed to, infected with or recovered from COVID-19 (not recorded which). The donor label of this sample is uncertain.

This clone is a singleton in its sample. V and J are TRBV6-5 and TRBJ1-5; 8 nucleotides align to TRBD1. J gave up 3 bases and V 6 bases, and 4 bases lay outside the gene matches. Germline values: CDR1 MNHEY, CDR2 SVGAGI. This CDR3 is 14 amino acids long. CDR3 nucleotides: TGTGCCAGCAGAGGGACAGGATACAATCAGCCCCAGCATTTT. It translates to CASRGTGYNQPQHF.

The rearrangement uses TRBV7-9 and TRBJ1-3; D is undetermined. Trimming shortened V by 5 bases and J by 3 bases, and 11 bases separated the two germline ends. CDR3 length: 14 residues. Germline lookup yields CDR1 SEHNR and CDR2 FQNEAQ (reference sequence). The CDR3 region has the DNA TGTGCCAGCAGCCCCCCCTCGGGTGGAAACACCATATATTTT. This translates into CASSPPSGGNTIYF.

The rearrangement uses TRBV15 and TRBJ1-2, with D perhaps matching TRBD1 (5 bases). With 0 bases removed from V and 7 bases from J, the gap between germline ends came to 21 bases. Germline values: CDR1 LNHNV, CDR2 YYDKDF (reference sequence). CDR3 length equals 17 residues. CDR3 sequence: CATSRDGQGFDSGGYTF. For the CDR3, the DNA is TGTGCCACCAGCAGAGATGGGCAGGGCTTCGATTCGGGTGGCTACACCTTC.

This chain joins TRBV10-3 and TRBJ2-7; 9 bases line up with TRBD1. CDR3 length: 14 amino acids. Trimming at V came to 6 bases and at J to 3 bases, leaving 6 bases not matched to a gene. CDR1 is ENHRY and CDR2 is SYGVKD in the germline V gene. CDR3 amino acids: CAIREGQGSYEQYF. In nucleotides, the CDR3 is TGTGCCATCAGGGAGGGACAGGGCAGCTACGAGCAGTACTTC.

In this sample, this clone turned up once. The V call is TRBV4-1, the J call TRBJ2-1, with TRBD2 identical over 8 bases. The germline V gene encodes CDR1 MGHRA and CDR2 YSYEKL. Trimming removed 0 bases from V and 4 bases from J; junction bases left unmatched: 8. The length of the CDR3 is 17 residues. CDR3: CASSQDHRGGGYNEQFF. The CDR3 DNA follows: TGCGCCAGCAGCCAAGATCACCGGGGGGGCGGTTACAATGAGCAGTTCTTC.